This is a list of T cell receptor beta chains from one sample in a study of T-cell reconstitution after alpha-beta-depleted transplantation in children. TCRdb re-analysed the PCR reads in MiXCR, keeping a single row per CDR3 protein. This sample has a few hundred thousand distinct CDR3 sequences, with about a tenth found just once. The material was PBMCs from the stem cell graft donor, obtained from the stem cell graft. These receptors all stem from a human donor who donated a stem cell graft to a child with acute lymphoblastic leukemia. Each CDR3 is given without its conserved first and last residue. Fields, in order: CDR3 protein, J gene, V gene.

CDR3 protein: SVELPANTGELF
J gene: TRBJ2-2
V gene: TRBV29-1

CDR3 protein: ASSFIQGYGYT
J gene: TRBJ1-2
V gene: TRBV5-5

CDR3 protein: ASKDRGTLFSYEQY
J gene: TRBJ2-7
V gene: TRBV6-1

CDR3 protein: ASSQDPAVRETQY
J gene: TRBJ2-5
V gene: TRBV4-2

CDR3 protein: ASDEGVGTDTQY
J gene: TRBJ2-3
V gene: TRBV7-9

CDR3 protein: ASSSGLAGRMQF
J gene: TRBJ2-1
V gene: TRBV7-2

CDR3 protein: ASSRYKGAGTQY
J gene: TRBJ2-3
V gene: TRBV6-4

CDR3 protein: ASSYGAGGEQF
J gene: TRBJ2-1
V gene: TRBV6-2/TRBV6-3

CDR3 protein: ASSQGTTQY
J gene: TRBJ2-7
V gene: TRBV14

CDR3 protein: SAGVASGRLNEQY
J gene: TRBJ2-7
V gene: TRBV20-1

CDR3 protein: ASRGGVSYNEQF
J gene: TRBJ2-1
V gene: TRBV25-1

CDR3 protein: ASSPGPEVYEQY
J gene: TRBJ2-7
V gene: TRBV11-2

CDR3 protein: ASSLAFGRGLETQY
J gene: TRBJ2-5
V gene: TRBV7-9

CDR3 protein: ASSRGQGLNYGYT
J gene: TRBJ1-2
V gene: TRBV5-1

CDR3 protein: ASSLQGFYGYT
J gene: TRBJ1-2
V gene: TRBV7-9

CDR3 protein: ASSVGPGNEKLF
J gene: TRBJ1-4
V gene: TRBV7-2

CDR3 protein: ASSLGDRIGANVLT
J gene: TRBJ2-6
V gene: TRBV5-1

CDR3 protein: SARGPDGYEQY
J gene: TRBJ2-7
V gene: TRBV20-1

CDR3 protein: ASSQDRNEQF
J gene: TRBJ2-1
V gene: TRBV4-3

CDR3 protein: ASSTTVNDEQY
J gene: TRBJ2-7
V gene: TRBV5-1

CDR3 protein: ASRRRDRGHDEQF
J gene: TRBJ2-1
V gene: TRBV12-3/TRBV12-4

CDR3 protein: ASSQSALLADEAEQF
J gene: TRBJ2-1
V gene: TRBV14

CDR3 protein: ASSAERPGNSPLH
J gene: TRBJ1-6
V gene: TRBV5-1

CDR3 protein: ASSLAGFNTGELF
J gene: TRBJ2-2
V gene: TRBV7-6

CDR3 protein: SAFRGISETQY
J gene: TRBJ2-5
V gene: TRBV20-1

CDR3 protein: ASSFRGVGTDTQY
J gene: TRBJ2-3
V gene: TRBV7-2

CDR3 protein: SASRGTDTQY
J gene: TRBJ2-3
V gene: TRBV20-1

CDR3 protein: ASSGIADTQY
J gene: TRBJ2-3
V gene: TRBV2

CDR3 protein: ASRFSGRDRQVGYT
J gene: TRBJ1-2
V gene: TRBV12-3/TRBV12-4

CDR3 protein: SAPTSGGETQY
J gene: TRBJ2-5
V gene: TRBV20-1

CDR3 protein: ASSLGEGPQWSEQF
J gene: TRBJ2-1
V gene: TRBV11-2

CDR3 protein: ASSFTSGRNEQF
J gene: TRBJ2-1
V gene: TRBV5-6

CDR3 protein: SARLAGQNTGELF
J gene: TRBJ2-2
V gene: TRBV20-1

CDR3 protein: ASSRADATNEKLF
J gene: TRBJ1-4
V gene: TRBV7-6

CDR3 protein: ASSQSGLKLAKNIQY
J gene: TRBJ2-4
V gene: TRBV4-1

CDR3 protein: ASSNPGTREWGEQF
J gene: TRBJ2-1
V gene: TRBV25-1

CDR3 protein: ASSLPGLAEAGELF
J gene: TRBJ2-2
V gene: TRBV27

CDR3 protein: SARDDGAFSTDTQY
J gene: TRBJ2-3
V gene: TRBV20-1

CDR3 protein: ATTMPGTTDTQY
J gene: TRBJ2-3
V gene: TRBV15

CDR3 protein: SVVQGMWEQY
J gene: TRBJ2-7
V gene: TRBV29-1

CDR3 protein: SASIQGARGNQPQH
J gene: TRBJ1-5
V gene: TRBV20-1

CDR3 protein: ASSLAGTGIADTQY
J gene: TRBJ2-3
V gene: TRBV7-8

CDR3 protein: ASSLVQSYEQY
J gene: TRBJ2-7
V gene: TRBV28

CDR3 protein: ASRDEETQY
J gene: TRBJ2-5
V gene: TRBV5-1

CDR3 protein: ASSEHGAYEQY
J gene: TRBJ2-7
V gene: TRBV25-1

CDR3 protein: ASSIGTGLQPQH
J gene: TRBJ1-5
V gene: TRBV19